This T cell receptor beta chain stems from a study of CXCR3-negative and CXCR3-positive naive CD8 T cells. General observations from the study: Surface CD5 was comparable between naive subsets; TCR strength was inferred from TRB CDR3 properties. TRB CDR3 hydrophobicity was greater in CXCR3-positive naive cells than in CXCR3-negative naive cells.

TRB cDNA was prepared as libraries by UMI-labeled 5' RACE. Following a re-call of the 5' RACE reads, TCRdb has one entry per CDR3 protein and lacks DNA. Its table lists 84,000 or so distinct CDR3 sequences. The CDR3 length is 12 residues. CDR1 is SGHVS and CDR2 is FNYEAQ in the germline V gene. As for this clonotype: Its antigen remains unknown.

Specimen: naive CXCR3+ CD8+ T cells from blood. Stated subset: CD45RO-CCR7+CD27+CD95- naive CD8+ T cells expressing CXCR3 (TNR3+). The receptor's source is a human donor in good health. Some clones in this sample may be carry-over from other donors' samples. This rearrangement joins TRBV7-6 to TRBJ2-1; TCRdb returns TRBD1, unconfirmable since there is no DNA. Here the CDR3 reads CASAGAGDEQFF.